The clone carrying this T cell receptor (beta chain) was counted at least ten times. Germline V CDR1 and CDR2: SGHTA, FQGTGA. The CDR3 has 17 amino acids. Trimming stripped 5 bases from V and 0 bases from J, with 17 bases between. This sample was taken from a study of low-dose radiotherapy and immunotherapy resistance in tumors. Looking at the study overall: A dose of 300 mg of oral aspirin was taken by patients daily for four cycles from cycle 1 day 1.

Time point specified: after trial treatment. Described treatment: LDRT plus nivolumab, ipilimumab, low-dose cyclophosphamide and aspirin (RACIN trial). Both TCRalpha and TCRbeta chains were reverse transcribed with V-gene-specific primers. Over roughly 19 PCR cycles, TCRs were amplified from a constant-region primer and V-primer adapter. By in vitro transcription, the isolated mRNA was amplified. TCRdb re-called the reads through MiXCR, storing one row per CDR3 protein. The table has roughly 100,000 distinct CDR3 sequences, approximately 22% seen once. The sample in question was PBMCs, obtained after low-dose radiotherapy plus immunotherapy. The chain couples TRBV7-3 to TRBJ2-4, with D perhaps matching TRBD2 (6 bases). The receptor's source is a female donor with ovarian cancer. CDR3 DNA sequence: TGTGCCAGCAGCCCAACCGGGACTGCGGGAGCCAAAAACATTCAGTACTTC. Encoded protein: CASSPTGTAGAKNIQYF.